The entry below describes one T cell receptor beta chain. Per the original methods: Reference gene primer amplification in the assay estimated nucleated cell counts. The assay was immunoSEQ multiplex PCR, and TCRdb's table has in-frame clones only and misses some. V and J calls and clone size are as listed in that table; D and trimming were resolved from the DNA. Among some 230,000 clones listed, 85% to 90% were seen once. This sample stems from a study of blood T cell repertoires in COVID-19. On the study more broadly: The United States, Italy and Spain provided the acute and convalescent COVID-19 samples. PBMCs, B-cell-depleted T cells, or T cells provided the cDNA or gDNA that made up the material.

Seattle patients were enrolled while actively infected and followed longitudinally. Trimming shortened V by 3 bases and J by 9 bases, and 9 bases separated the two germline ends. Germline CDR1 SEHNR, CDR2 FQNEAQ (reference sequence). This CDR3 region has 12 residues. Sample: peripheral blood. V and J are TRBV7-9 and TRBJ1-5; a weak D match, TRBD1 (5 bases). The sequence was collected from a woman between 45 and 60 years old with COVID-19, enrolled during active disease. CDR3 region: CASSFLQGPQHF. The CDR3 nucleotides are TGTGCCAGCAGCTTTCTCCAGGGGCCCCAGCATTTT.